In this sample, the clone carrying this T cell receptor (beta chain) turned up once. This specimen comes from a study of cytomegalovirus exposure and HLA in healthy donors. The CDR3 has 16 residues. CDR1 is MNHEY, CDR2 SVGAGI, per germline. V gave up 1 base and J gave up 4 bases; unmatched junction bases: 7. Amplification used 60 Vbeta primers and 13 Jbeta primers. The table came from immunoSEQ multiplex PCR; TCRdb's copy has only in-frame clones and leaves some out. The table shows about 200,000 clones, with about 80% occurring only once. The receptor's source is a woman younger than 45 in good health and CMV-seronegative. Source material: PBMCs. V gene TRBV6-5 combines with J gene TRBJ2-7; 10 positions agree with TRBD2. CDR3 in amino acids: CASSYFPSGSGYEQYF. CDR3 DNA: TGTGCCAGCAGTTACTTTCCTAGCGGGAGCGGTTACGAGCAGTACTTC.